These 2 T cell receptor beta chains originate from one sample sequenced in a study of shared clonotypes between healthy human individuals. Only in-frame clones appear in the TCRdb table, and some are missing; sequencing was by immunoSEQ multiplex PCR. The sample consists of a few hundred thousand clones, about 97% of them appearing once. Sequencing used naive CD4+ T cells sorted from blood. Subset meaning: CD45RA+ positively selected. Receptors were obtained from a woman in her 30s in good health.

DNA of the CDR3: TGTGCCAGCAGTTTTAACAGGAAGCTAATGAACACTGAAGCTTTCTTT. This sequence encodes CASSFNRKLMNTEAFF. The rearrangement links TRBV28 to TRBJ1-1; maybe TRBD1 (5 bases). Germline CDR1 MDHEN, CDR2 SYDVKM. V was clipped by 3 bases and J by 0 bases, with 14 bases between them. The CDR3 is 16 residues long.

The chain recombines TRBV6-6 with TRBJ1-3; D remains unclear. V was pared by 7 bases and J by 0 bases, with 13 bases between. Looked up from germline, CDR1 is MNHNY and CDR2 is SVGAGI (reference sequence). This CDR3 has 15 amino acids. The CDR3: CASTPEGYSGNTIYF. In DNA form, the CDR3 reads TGTGCCAGCACCCCCGAAGGTTACTCTGGAAACACCATATATTTT.